The 5 T cell receptor beta chains below come from one sample, sequenced in a study of metastatic and nonmetastatic thyroid tumors. With MiXCR, TCRdb reprocessed the PCR reads. The table shows around 8,000 clones, with more than 25% occurring only once. None of the patients had undergone any treatment ahead of thyroid surgery. Sequencing was carried out using tumor tissue. All receptors come from a male donor with papillary thyroid cancer or a benign thyroid nodule (not recorded which). Some clones in this sample may be carry-over from other donors' samples.

V usage is TRBV12-5 and J usage is TRBJ1-1; D is undetermined. The V and J ends lost 4 bases and 7 bases respectively, with 13 bases between them. The germline V gene has CDR1 LGHNT and CDR2 FRNRAP. The CDR3 length is 13 residues. Written as DNA, the CDR3 is TGTGCTAGTGGTTCGACCACACAGAATGAAGCTTTCTTT. The encoded protein is CASGSTTQNEAFF.

This clone was seen only a few times. V gene TRBV19 combines with J gene TRBJ1-1; 11 bases align to TRBD1. The CDR3 spans 17 residues. Germline V CDR1 and CDR2: LNHDA, SQIVND (reference sequence). The V gene end was trimmed by 6 bases and the J gene end by 3 bases; junction bases not matched to a gene: 12. The CDR3, as DNA: TGTGCCAGTAGACCGAGGGACAGGGGGAGGTTAGACACTGAAGCTTTCTTT. Translation: CASRPRDRGRLDTEAFF.

The chain recombines TRBV7-3 with TRBJ2-1, with D possibly being TRBD2 (6 bases). The V end lost 6 bases, the J end lost 5 bases, and 14 bases lay between the germline ends. Germline values: CDR1 SGHTA, CDR2 FQGTGA. The CDR3 runs 14 residues. CDR3 in DNA: TGTGCCAGCAGGTCTAGCGCAGGGCACAATGAGCAGTTCTTC. Amino acid sequence: CASRSSAGHNEQFF.

This clone was seen ten or more times. The chain combines TRBV5-4 with TRBJ2-1; D is tentatively TRBD1 or TRBD2 (6 bases each). The V and J ends lost 0 bases and 4 bases respectively, with 11 bases between them. Germline lookup yields CDR1 SGHNT and CDR2 YYREEE (reference sequence). This CDR3 is built from 15 residues. CDR3 nucleotides: TGTGCCAGCAGCTTGGGGGGGGCTGGGTACAATGAGCAGTTCTTC. Translation: CASSLGGAGYNEQFF.

This clone was counted only a few times. The chain uses TRBV11-2 and TRBJ2-3; 13 bases fit TRBD2. This CDR3 contains 18 residues. V shed 7 bases and J 0 bases; nucleotides not matched to a gene: 10. Germline loops: CDR1 SGHAT, CDR2 FQNNGV. The CDR3 nucleotides read TGTGCCAGCACCCCTAGGGGACTAGCGGGGTTTAGCACAGATACGCAGTATTTT. Translation: CASTPRGLAGFSTDTQYF.